This TCR beta chain was captured by sequencing in a study of cytomegalovirus exposure and HLA in healthy donors. Study details: Both the approximately 120 validation repertoires and the 500 to 700 first-cohort repertoires used the same platform, as reported by a later analysis.

Generated by immunoSEQ multiplex PCR, the TCRdb table keeps only in-frame clones and is missing some. The sample holds over 250,000 clones, 65% to 90% seen once. Study-wide points: Most TCR sequences showed up rarely, but some public TCRs showed up in many donors. Reports credit the classifier with highly specific, highly sensitive diagnosis of cytomegalovirus status. Through in vitro validation, three CMV-associated chains were shown to be specific for CMV antigens.

Details on this clone: No antigen is known for it.

The sequenced material came from PBMCs. This receptor was taken from a woman between 18 and 29 years old in good health and CMV-seronegative.

CDR3 nucleotides: TGCGCCAGCAGCCCGGCCCCGACAGGGGACACTGAAGCTTTCTTT. This sequence encodes CASSPAPTGDTEAFF. The rearrangement joins TRBV5-1 to TRBJ1-1; 8 bases line up with TRBD1. Germline-derived CDR1 and CDR2 are SGHRS and YFSETQ. V lost 4 bases and J lost 3; bases outside the gene matches: 8. The CDR3 sequence is 15 residues long.